Below, one TCR beta chain is given with its context. These data are taken from a study of CD8+ T cells in alopecia areata. V shed 4 bases and J shed 3 bases, with 10 bases lying between them. The CDR3 has 15 residues. Germline V gene lookup returns CDR1 SGHTA and CDR2 FQGNSA. Specified treatment: oral pan-JAK inhibitor, 5-10 mg twice daily. cDNA reverse transcribed from extracted RNA served as the sequencing template. TCRdb keeps only in-frame clones here, not all; method: immunoSEQ multiplex PCR. The data show about 210,000 clones, over 60% seen once. The material sequenced was CD4+ T cells sorted from blood, taken at week 4, from a patient treated with tofacitinib. The sequence came from a human donor with alopecia areata. The rearrangement uses TRBV7-2 and TRBJ1-6; D might be TRBD1 (5 bases). CDR3 sequence (DNA): TGTGCCAGCAGCTCACAGGCGATCTATAATTCACCCCTCCACTTT. Encoded protein: CASSSQAIYNSPLHF. Based on the CDR3 plus reference TRBV7-2 and TRBJ1-6, the full variable domain is GAGVSQSPSNKVTEKGKDVELRCDPISGHTALYWYRQSLGQGLEFLIYFQGNSAPDKSGLPSDRFSAERTGGSVSTLTIQRTQQEDSAVYLCASSSQAIYNSPLHFGNGTRLTVT.